This is a list of T cell receptor beta chains from one sample in a study of T cell responses to AZD1222 COVID-19 vaccine. Produced via immunoSEQ multiplex PCR; TCRdb's table is partial and in-frame only. The repertoire includes roughly 89,000 clones, over 75% of them detected once, and under 5% sits in the top ten. The sample in question was peripheral blood, obtained on day 0 of MenACWY control vaccination. Receptor source: an adult in good health. Each CDR3 is given with its conserved first and last residue. A D gene is named only where the DNA matches it firmly. Some rows have no size entry. The others give once, few or many, or a class for an expanded clone.

size	D	V	J	CDR3	DNA
NA	NA	TRBV11-2	TRBJ1-5	CASSPSPTGNNQPQHF	TGTGCCAGCAGCCCCTCCCCGACAGGCAATAATCAGCCCCAGCATTTT
NA	NA	TRBV6-5	TRBJ1-3	CASSFTGSSGNTIYF	TGTGCCAGCAGTTTCACGGGGAGCTCTGGAAACACCATATATTTT
few	NA	TRBV6-5	TRBJ1-5	CASSSLGGQPQHF	TGTGCCAGCAGTTCACTCGGGGGTCAGCCCCAGCATTTT
NA	TRBD1	TRBV6-4	TRBJ2-7	CASSLGQGPYEQYF	TGTGCCAGCAGCCTGGGACAGGGGCCCTACGAGCAGTACTTC
NA	NA	TRBV19	TRBJ2-7	CASSWGSGTYEQYF	TGTGCCAGTAGTTGGGGGAGCGGAACCTACGAGCAGTACTTC
NA	TRBD1	TRBV20-1	TRBJ1-1	CSASGDRGRDTEAFF	TGCAGTGCTAGTGGGGACAGGGGTCGGGACACTGAAGCTTTCTTT
NA	TRBD1	TRBV30	TRBJ1-2	CACGEGAVNYGYTF	TGTGCCTGCGGGGAGGGGGCAGTTAACTATGGCTACACCTTC
NA	TRBD2	TRBV4-3	TRBJ2-2	CASSQGAGVETGELFF	TGCGCCAGCAGCCAAGGGGCGGGAGTAGAGACCGGGGAGCTGTTTTTT
NA	TRBD1	TRBV6-2/TRBV6-3	TRBJ2-7	CASSPPTDRRYEQYF	TGTGCCAGCAGTCCCCCCACGGACAGGAGGTACGAGCAGTACTTC
NA	NA	TRBV18	TRBJ1-4	CASSPPGTNEKLFF	TGTGCCAGCTCACCTCCGGGGACTAATGAAAAACTGTTTTTT
NA	TRBD1	TRBV7-2	TRBJ1-2	CASSLLAGGQGYTF	TGTGCCAGCAGCTTGTTGGCAGGGGGGCAGGGCTACACCTTC
few	NA	TRBV6-5	TRBJ1-1	CASSYSRGGTEAFF	TGTGCCAGCAGTTACTCTCGGGGTGGCACTGAAGCTTTCTTT
NA	NA	TRBV3-1/TRBV3-2	TRBJ2-3	CASMGLSTDTQYF	TGTGCCAGCATGGGCCTGAGCACAGATACGCAGTATTTT
NA	NA	TRBV28	TRBJ1-4	CASTRDGEKLFF	TGTGCCAGCACCCGGGACGGCGAAAAACTGTTTTTT
NA	NA	TRBV6-2/TRBV6-3	TRBJ2-5	CASSLGLQETQYF	TGTGCCAGCAGCCTAGGACTACAAGAGACCCAGTACTTC
NA	NA	TRBV6-5	TRBJ2-7	CASSSPPTVYEQYF	TGTGCCAGCAGTTCACCTCCAACCGTCTACGAGCAGTACTTC
NA	NA	TRBV5-4	TRBJ2-3	CASSHLVVASTDTQYF	TGTGCCAGCTCCCACCTGGTCGTCGCTAGCACAGATACGCAGTATTTT
once	NA	TRBV11-2	TRBJ1-1	CASSTQTGDQAFF	TGTGCCAGCAGCACCCAGACAGGTGATCAAGCTTTCTTT
medium-sized	NA	TRBV27	TRBJ2-2	CASSPYLNTGELFF	TGTGCCAGCAGTCCCTATTTGAACACCGGGGAGCTGTTTTTT
NA	NA	TRBV19	TRBJ2-6	CASRDSASSFSGANVLTF	TGTGCCAGTAGAGATTCAGCCTCGTCCTTCTCTGGGGCCAACGTCCTGACTTTC
NA	NA	TRBV7-2	TRBJ2-7	CASSFYGRRGSYGEQYF	TGTGCCAGCAGCTTCTATGGGCGTCGGGGATCTTACGGTGAGCAGTACTTC
NA	NA	TRBV12-3/TRBV12-4	TRBJ1-1	CASSFRLGTEAFF	TGTGCCAGCAGTTTTCGGTTAGGCACTGAAGCTTTCTTT
NA	TRBD2	TRBV7-2	TRBJ2-1	CASSLAVGSGSNEQFF	TGTGCCAGCAGCTTAGCGGTTGGTAGCGGGAGCAATGAGCAGTTCTTC
few	TRBD2	TRBV10-2	TRBJ2-7	CASNSGTSFAYEQYF	TGCGCCAGCAATTCCGGGACTAGCTTTGCCTACGAGCAGTACTTC
once	NA	TRBV7-9	TRBJ1-1	CASSLGGGLEAFF	TGTGCCAGCAGCTTGGGGGGCGGGCTTGAAGCTTTCTTT
NA	NA	TRBV5-4	TRBJ2-2	CASSLQGRGELFF	TGTGCCAGCAGCTTGCAGGGGCGGGGGGAGCTGTTTTTT
NA	NA	TRBV6-5	TRBJ1-1	CASRQRRGGPTEAFF	TGTGCCAGCAGGCAGAGACGAGGAGGGCCCACTGAAGCTTTCTTT
NA	NA	TRBV7-2	TRBJ2-7	CASSPRFFVPTGNSYEQYF	TGTGCCAGCAGCCCCCGCTTTTTTGTTCCTACAGGGAACTCCTACGAGCAGTACTTC
NA	NA	TRBV27	TRBJ2-6	CATRQANSGANVLTF	TGTGCCACCCGACAGGCGAACTCTGGGGCCAACGTCCTGACTTTC